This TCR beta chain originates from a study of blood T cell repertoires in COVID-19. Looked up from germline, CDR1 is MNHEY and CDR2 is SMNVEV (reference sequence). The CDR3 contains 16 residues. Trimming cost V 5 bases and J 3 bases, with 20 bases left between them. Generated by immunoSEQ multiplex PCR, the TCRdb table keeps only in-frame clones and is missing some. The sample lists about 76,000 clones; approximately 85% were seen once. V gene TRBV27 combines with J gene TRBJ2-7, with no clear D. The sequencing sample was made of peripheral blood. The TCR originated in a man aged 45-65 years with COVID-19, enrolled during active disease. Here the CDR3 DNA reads TGTGCCAGCAGTCCCCCCACGGTGGTCGCTGGCTACGAGCAGTACTTC. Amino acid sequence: CASSPPTVVAGYEQYF.